This TCR beta chain appears in the sequencing data of a study of T-cell reconstitution after alpha-beta-depleted transplantation in children. Study outcomes and limitations: Elevated TCRbeta diversity at day 60 was traced, in some patients, to surviving recipient T cells and thymic progenitors.

The CDR3 contains 18 residues. The V gene's germline CDR1 is SGHAT and CDR2 FQDESV (reference sequence). V shed 6 bases, J shed 1 base, and the junction held 16 bases outside the gene matches. Using unique molecular identifiers, the investigators prepared the TCRbeta library. TCRdb reprocessed the PCR reads with MiXCR, giving one entry per CDR3 protein. In the table there are 250,000 to 400,000 distinct CDR3 sequences, approximately 23% of which are singletons. This clonotype was counted a few times. Its antigen is unidentified. The sample here was PBMCs, mostly from graft donor cells, taken 180 days after TCRalphabeta/CD19-depleted stem cell transplant. The receptor's source is a male patient younger than 18 who had a stem cell transplant for acute lymphoblastic leukemia, so the T cells may come from the graft donor. The genes are TRBV11-1 and TRBJ1-1, with 8 bases that match TRBD1. The CDR3 nucleotides are TGTGCCAGCAGAACCGCCCTGCGTGGACAGGGCGGGAACACTGAAGCTTTCTTT. This gives the protein CASRTALRGQGGNTEAFF.